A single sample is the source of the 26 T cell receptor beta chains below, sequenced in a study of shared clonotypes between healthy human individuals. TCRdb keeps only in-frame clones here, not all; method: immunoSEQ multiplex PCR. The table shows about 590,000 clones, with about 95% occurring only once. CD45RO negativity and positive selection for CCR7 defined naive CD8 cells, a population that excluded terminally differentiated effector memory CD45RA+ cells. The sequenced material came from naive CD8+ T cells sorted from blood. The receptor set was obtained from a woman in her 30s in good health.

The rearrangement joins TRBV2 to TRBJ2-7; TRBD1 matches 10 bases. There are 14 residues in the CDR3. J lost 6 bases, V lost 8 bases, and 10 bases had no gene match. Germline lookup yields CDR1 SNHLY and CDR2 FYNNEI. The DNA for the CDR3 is TGTGCCAGCGGGGACCCGGGACAGGGGCCCGAGCAGTACTTC. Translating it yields CASGDPGQGPEQYF.

The CDR3 reads CASSQDGRAGGNTIYF. In DNA, the CDR3 is TGCGCCAGCAGCCAAGACGGCAGGGCGGGTGGAAACACCATATATTTT. The rearrangement links TRBV4-1 to TRBJ1-3; tentative D call: TRBD1 (5 bases). Germline V gene lookup returns CDR1 MGHRA and CDR2 YSYEKL. The CDR3 extends over 16 amino acids. V was trimmed by 0 bases and J by 3 bases, leaving 12 bases between them.

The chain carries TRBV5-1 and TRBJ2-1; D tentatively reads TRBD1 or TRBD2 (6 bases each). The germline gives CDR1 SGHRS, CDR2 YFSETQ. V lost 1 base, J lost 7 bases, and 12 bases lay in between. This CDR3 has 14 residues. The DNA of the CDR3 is TGCGCCAGCAGCTTGTGGTTAGGGGGGAATGAGCAGTTCTTC. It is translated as CASSLWLGGNEQFF.

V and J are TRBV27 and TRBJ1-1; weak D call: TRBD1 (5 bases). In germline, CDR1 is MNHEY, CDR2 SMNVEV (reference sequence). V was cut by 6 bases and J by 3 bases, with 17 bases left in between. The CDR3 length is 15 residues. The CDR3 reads CASSQATWGDTEAFF. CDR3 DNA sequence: TGTGCCAGCAGCCAAGCCACGTGGGGCGACACTGAAGCTTTCTTT.

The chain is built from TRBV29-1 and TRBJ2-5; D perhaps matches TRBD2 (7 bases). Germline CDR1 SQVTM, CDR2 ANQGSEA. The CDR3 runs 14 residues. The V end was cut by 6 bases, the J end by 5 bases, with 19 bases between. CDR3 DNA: TGCAGCGTCGTCAAAAGGGGGGGCATGGAGACCCAGTACTTC. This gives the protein CSVVKRGGMETQYF.

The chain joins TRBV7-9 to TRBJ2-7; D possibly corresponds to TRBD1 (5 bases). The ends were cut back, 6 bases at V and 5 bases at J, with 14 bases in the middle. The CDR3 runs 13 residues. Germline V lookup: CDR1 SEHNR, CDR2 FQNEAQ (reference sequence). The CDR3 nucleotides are TGTGCCAGCAGGACAACACTACAGGACGAGCAGTACTTC. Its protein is CASRTTLQDEQYF.

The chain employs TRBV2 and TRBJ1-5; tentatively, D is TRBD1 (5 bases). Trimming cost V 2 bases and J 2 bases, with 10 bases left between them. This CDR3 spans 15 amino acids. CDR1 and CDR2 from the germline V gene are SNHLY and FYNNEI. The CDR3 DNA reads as TGTGCCAGCAGTGAAAGAAGGGGAGGCAATCAGCCCCAGCATTTT. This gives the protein CASSERRGGNQPQHF.

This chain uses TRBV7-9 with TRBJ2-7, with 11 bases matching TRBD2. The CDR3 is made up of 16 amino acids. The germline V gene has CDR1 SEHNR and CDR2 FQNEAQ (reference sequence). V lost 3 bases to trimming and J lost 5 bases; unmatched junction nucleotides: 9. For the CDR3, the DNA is TGTGCCAGCAGCTTTACTAGCGGGGGAGTAGTCAACGAGCAGTACTTC. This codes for CASSFTSGGVVNEQYF.

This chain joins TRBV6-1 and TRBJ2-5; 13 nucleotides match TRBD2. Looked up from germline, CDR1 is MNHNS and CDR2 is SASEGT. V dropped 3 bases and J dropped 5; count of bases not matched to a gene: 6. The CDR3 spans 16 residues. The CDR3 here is CASSEGLAGWGETQYF. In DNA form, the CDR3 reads TGTGCCAGCAGTGAGGGACTAGCGGGATGGGGGGAGACCCAGTACTTC.

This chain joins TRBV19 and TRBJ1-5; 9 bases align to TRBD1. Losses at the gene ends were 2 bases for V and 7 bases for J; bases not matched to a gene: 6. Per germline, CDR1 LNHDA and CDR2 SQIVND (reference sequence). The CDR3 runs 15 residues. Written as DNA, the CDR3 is TGTGCCAGTAGTATAACACAGGGGGCGATCCAGCCCCAGCATTTT. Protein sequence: CASSITQGAIQPQHF.

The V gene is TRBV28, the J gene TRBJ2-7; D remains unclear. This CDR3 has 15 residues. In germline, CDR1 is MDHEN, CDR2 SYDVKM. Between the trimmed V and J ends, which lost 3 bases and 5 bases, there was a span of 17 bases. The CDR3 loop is CASSFFGRSQHEQYF. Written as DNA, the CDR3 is TGTGCCAGCAGTTTCTTCGGGCGGAGTCAGCACGAGCAGTACTTC.

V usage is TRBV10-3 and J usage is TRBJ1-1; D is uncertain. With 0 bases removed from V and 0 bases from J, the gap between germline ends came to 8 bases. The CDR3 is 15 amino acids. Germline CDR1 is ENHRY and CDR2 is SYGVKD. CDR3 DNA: TGTGCCATCAGTGAGTCTGGGGAGCTGAACACTGAAGCTTTCTTT. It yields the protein CAISESGELNTEAFF.

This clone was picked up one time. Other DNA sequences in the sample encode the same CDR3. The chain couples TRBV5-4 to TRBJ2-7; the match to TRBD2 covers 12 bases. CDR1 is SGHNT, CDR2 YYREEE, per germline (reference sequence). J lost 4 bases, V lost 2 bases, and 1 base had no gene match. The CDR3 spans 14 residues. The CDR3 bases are TGTGCCAGCAGCTTAGGGACTAGCGGGTACGAGCAGTACTTC. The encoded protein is CASSLGTSGYEQYF.

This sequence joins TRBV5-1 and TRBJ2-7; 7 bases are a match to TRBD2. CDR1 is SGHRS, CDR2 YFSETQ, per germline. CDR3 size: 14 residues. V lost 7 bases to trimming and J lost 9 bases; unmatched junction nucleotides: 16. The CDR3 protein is CASANERDPLGQYF. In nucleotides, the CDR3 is TGCGCCAGCGCGAACGAGCGGGACCCGTTGGGGCAGTACTTC.

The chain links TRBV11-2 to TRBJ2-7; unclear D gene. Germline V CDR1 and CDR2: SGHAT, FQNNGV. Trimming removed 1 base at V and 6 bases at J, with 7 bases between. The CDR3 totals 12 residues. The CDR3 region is CASSLGATEQYF. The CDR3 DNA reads TGTGCCAGCAGCTTAGGGGCGACCGAGCAGTACTTC.

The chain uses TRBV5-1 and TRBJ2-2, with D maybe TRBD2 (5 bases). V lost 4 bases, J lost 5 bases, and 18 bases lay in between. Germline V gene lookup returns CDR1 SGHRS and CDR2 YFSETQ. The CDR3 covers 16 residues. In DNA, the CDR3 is TGCGCCAGCAGCCCGGGATGGCTAGATGAGACCGGGGAGCTGTTTTTT. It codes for CASSPGWLDETGELFF. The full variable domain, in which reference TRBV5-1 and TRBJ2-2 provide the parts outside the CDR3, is KAGVTQTPRYLIKTRGQQVTLSCSPISGHRSVSWYQQTPGQGLQFLFEYFSETQRNKGNFPGRFSGRQFSNSRSEMNVSTLELGDSALYLCASSPGWLDETGELFFGEGSRLTVL.

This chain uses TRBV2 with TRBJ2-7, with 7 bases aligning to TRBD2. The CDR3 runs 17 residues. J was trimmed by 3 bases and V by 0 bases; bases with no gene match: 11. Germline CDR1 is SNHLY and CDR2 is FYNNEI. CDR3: CASSEALAGEGYYEQYF. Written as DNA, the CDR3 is TGTGCCAGCAGTGAAGCTTTGGCGGGAGAAGGGTACTACGAGCAGTACTTC.

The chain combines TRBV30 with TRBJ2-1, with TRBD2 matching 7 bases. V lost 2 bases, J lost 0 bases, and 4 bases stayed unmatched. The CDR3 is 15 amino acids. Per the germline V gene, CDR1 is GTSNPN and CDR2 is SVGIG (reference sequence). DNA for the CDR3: TGTGCCTGGAGTTTGGGGGGGAGCTCCTACAATGAGCAGTTCTTC. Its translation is CAWSLGGSSYNEQFF.

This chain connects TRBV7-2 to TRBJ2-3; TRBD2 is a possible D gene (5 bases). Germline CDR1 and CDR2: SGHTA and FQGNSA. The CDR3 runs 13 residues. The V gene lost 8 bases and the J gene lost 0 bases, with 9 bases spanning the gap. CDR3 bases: TGTGCCAGCGAGCGGTTAAGCACAGATACGCAGTATTTT. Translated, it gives CASERLSTDTQYF.

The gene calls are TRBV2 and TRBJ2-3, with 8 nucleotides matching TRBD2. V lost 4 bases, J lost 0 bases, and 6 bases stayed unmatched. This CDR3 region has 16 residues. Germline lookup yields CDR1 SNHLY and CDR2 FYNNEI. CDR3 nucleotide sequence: TGTGCCAGCAGTGCCCCAGCGGGAGCCAGCACAGATACGCAGTATTTT. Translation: CASSAPAGASTDTQYF.

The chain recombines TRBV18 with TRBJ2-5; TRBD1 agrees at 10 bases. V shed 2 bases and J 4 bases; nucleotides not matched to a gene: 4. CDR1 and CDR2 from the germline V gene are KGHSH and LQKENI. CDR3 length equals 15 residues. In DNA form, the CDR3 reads TGTGCCAGCTCACCAGGGACAGGGGCACCAGAGACCCAGTACTTC. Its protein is CASSPGTGAPETQYF.

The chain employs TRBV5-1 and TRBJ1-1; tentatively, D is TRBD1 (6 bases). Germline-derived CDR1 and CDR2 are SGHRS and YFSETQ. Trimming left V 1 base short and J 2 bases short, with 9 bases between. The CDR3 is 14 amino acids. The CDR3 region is CASSLRGKNTEAFF. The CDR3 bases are TGCGCCAGCAGCTTGAGGGGGAAAAACACTGAAGCTTTCTTT. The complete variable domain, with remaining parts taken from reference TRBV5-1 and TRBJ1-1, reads KAGVTQTPRYLIKTRGQQVTLSCSPISGHRSVSWYQQTPGQGLQFLFEYFSETQRNKGNFPGRFSGRQFSNSRSEMNVSTLELGDSALYLCASSLRGKNTEAFFGQGTRLTVV.

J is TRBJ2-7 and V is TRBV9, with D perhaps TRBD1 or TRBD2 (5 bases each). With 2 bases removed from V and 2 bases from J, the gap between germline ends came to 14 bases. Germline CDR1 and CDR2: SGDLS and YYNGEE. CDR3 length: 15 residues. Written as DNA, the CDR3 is TGTGCCAGCAGCGTCGGTGGGACGGAAGCCTACGAGCAGTACTTC. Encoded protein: CASSVGGTEAYEQYF.

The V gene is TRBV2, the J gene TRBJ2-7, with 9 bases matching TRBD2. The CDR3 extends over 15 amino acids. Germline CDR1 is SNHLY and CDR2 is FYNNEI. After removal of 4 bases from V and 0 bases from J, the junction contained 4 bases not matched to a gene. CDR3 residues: CASSGSSGSSYEQYF. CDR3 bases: TGTGCCAGCAGTGGTAGTAGCGGGAGCTCCTACGAGCAGTACTTC.

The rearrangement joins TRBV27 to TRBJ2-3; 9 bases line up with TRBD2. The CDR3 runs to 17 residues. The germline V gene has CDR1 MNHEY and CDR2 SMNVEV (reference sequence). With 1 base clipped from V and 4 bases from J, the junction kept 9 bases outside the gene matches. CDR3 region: CASSLFSSGSYPDTQYF. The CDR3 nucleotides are TGTGCCAGCAGTTTATTTAGTAGCGGGAGCTATCCAGATACGCAGTATTTT.

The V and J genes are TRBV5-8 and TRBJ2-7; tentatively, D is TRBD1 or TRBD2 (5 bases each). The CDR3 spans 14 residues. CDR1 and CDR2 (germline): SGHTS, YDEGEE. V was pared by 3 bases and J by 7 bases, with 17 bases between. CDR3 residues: CASSWGPIAREQYF. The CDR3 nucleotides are TGTGCCAGCAGCTGGGGACCCATAGCTCGGGAGCAGTACTTC. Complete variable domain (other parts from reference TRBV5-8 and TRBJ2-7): EAGVTQSPTHLIKTRGQQATLRCSPISGHTSVYWYQQALGLGLQFLLWYDEGEERNRGNFPPRFSGRQFPNYSSELNVNALELEDSALYLCASSWGPIAREQYFGPGTRLTVT.